This T cell receptor beta chain was recovered during a study of blood T cells in healthy people across ages (dated by TCRdb to 2015 to 2017). About the investigation overall: Template switching captured roughly one uniquely barcoded TCR beta cDNA molecule per two T cells in model experiments. To track age-related changes in TCR beta repertoire diversity, the study relied on deep sequencing normalized with unique cDNA molecular identifiers. Four age groups were formed from the donors: young (average about 17 years), middle-aged (approximately 41), aged (around 62) and long-lived (about 80). To avoid experimental bias, donors of different ages were spread randomly across the sequencing lanes. For two donors (one aged 18 to 29 and one aged 80 or older), the study analyzed two additional independent replicas of 1 million unique cDNA reads from the same blood draw. Summary of the overall study and its limitations: Observed TCR beta diversity per million T cells fell roughly linearly with age, and a significant reduction was already apparent by age approximately 40. Compared with the aged group, the long-lived group had more naive CD4+ T cells, fewer expanded clones and increased TCR diversity, a pattern suggesting age selection. Estimates of total diversity based on one million sequenced T cells were regarded as lower bounds and as underestimates. Because the CMV infection status of the donors was unknown, age-related changes in expanded clonotypes may potentially have been confounded. Observed TCR beta diversity correlated strongly with the percentage of naive T cells measured by flow cytometry. Since profiling was done on bulk unsorted PBMCs, naive and antigen-experienced compartments could not be conclusively compared.

A word on this clonotype: What this receptor recognizes is not known. No much larger clone exists at a distance of one base, and base qualities are not known.

From the germline V gene (reference sequence), CDR1 is MNHNY and CDR2 is SVGAGI. Trimming costs V 6 bases and J 6 bases, and their ends lie 18 bases apart. From cysteine to phenylalanine, the CDR3 is 14 amino acids long. Kept here is only the CDR3 DNA, which spans 42 bases and is read in frame from base 1. The library was produced with 5' RACE. The sequencer listed for this sample is Illumina HiSeq 2500. A second 7 to 11 cycle PCR used a sample-barcoded 5' primer and a J-beta primer mix. A unique molecular identifier was introduced onto each TCR beta cDNA molecule by a template-switch 5' adaptor carrying 12 random nucleotides. Each sample yielded at least 3 million CDR3-containing paired-end reads. The Mint cDNA synthesis kit, primed by a TRBC-specific oligonucleotide, was used to synthesize first-strand cDNA from all RNA. Following uracil-DNA glycosylase treatment, a first 18-cycle PCR with universal primers M1SS and BC2_uni_R was performed on all cDNA. Turning to the authors' computational methods: Normalization of each sample was performed by random selection of 1 million high-quality reads, each carrying a distinct molecular identifier. Instead of being binned into consensus sequences, reads that shared molecular identifiers were thrown out. MiTCR, set to a Q25 quality threshold and the strictest error-elimination algorithm, was used for CDR3 identification, clonotype clustering and error correction. A nonparametric unseen species model with Euler transformation was used to estimate lower-bound total TCR beta diversity. TCRdb itself trimmed the public reads at Q25 with fastp, ran MiXCR and retained productive beta chains. Duplicate CDR3 protein sequences are folded into a single record with the most common DNA and genes. TCRdb's processing, not the authors' own work, is the source of the V and J calls. The sample has fewer than 1,000,000 distinct CDR3 sequences on record, roughly 46% of them singletons. The ten largest account for 15% to 20% of the sample.

Donors were a few dozen systemically healthy Caucasian individuals from Russia aged roughly 6 to 100 years. Around 10 milliliters of peripheral blood were collected from each donor into EDTA-treated Vacutainer tubes. PBMCs were isolated by Ficoll-Paque density-gradient centrifugation, with at least 6 million obtained per sample. Trizol reagent was used to extract total RNA from PBMCs, with at least 5.5 micrograms per sample. Naive CD45RAhigh/CD27high T cell percentages were measured by flow cytometry on a PBMC aliquot from every donor. The V and J genes are TRBV6-6 and TRBJ2-7; 6 matching bases give a weak D call of TRBD2. Material for sequencing was blood. This TCR was recovered from an older man in good health. The CDR3 has the sequence CASSSGGGSGEQYF. The nucleotides are TGTGCCAGCAGCTCAGGTGGAGGGTCCGGCGAGCAGTACTTC.